A selection of T cell receptor beta chains follows, all from one sample in a study of identical twins. MiXCR was run by TCRdb on the 5' RACE reads, yielding one entry per CDR3 protein. The table lists about 450,000 distinct CDR3 sequences, around 20% of them singletons, with 9% to 15% in the top ten. The specimen sequenced was naive T cells sorted from blood. The receptor set was obtained from a man between 45 and 60 years old in good health. CDR3s include the opening cysteine and the closing phenylalanine or tryptophan. A D gene is named only where the DNA matches it firmly. Clone size is not always given. Where it is, it says once, few, many or a class for expanded clones.

CDR3 DNA: TGCAGCGTTGAACCAGCTTCAGGTCGGACCGGGGAGCTGTTTTTT
CDR3 protein: CSVEPASGRTGELFF
D gene: .
V gene: TRBV29-1
J gene: TRBJ2-2
clone size: few

CDR3 DNA: TGTGCCTGGAGTTCCCCGACTGCCGGTCACTATGGCTACACCTTC
CDR3 protein: CAWSSPTAGHYGYTF
D gene: .
V gene: TRBV30
J gene: TRBJ1-2
clone size: .

CDR3 DNA: TGCAGCGTGGGCATACTGAACACTGAAGCTTTCTTT
CDR3 protein: CSVGILNTEAFF
D gene: .
V gene: TRBV29-1
J gene: TRBJ1-1
clone size: .

CDR3 DNA: TGTGCCAGCAGTTACCGCCCGGGACAGGGGAGCCACAATGAGCAGTTCTTC
CDR3 protein: CASSYRPGQGSHNEQFF
D gene: TRBD1
V gene: TRBV6-2/TRBV6-3
J gene: TRBJ2-1
clone size: .

CDR3 DNA: TGTGCCAGCACCAAATGGGGACTAGCGGTACAAGAGACCCAGTACTTC
CDR3 protein: CASTKWGLAVQETQYF
D gene: TRBD2
V gene: TRBV6-2/TRBV6-3
J gene: TRBJ2-5
clone size: .

CDR3 DNA: TGTGCCAGCAGTTACTCATCTGGACAGCAGAACACTGAAGCTTTCTTT
CDR3 protein: CASSYSSGQQNTEAFF
D gene: .
V gene: TRBV6-2/TRBV6-3
J gene: TRBJ1-1
clone size: .

CDR3 DNA: TGTGCCAGCAGCAACTCCAGGGGAGTCTACGAGCAGTACTTC
CDR3 protein: CASSNSRGVYEQYF
D gene: .
V gene: TRBV6-5
J gene: TRBJ2-7
clone size: .

CDR3 DNA: TGTGCCAGCAGTTATGGGGTAGCGGGGGTGGGAGATACGCAGTATTTT
CDR3 protein: CASSYGVAGVGDTQYF
D gene: TRBD2
V gene: TRBV6-5
J gene: TRBJ2-3
clone size: many

CDR3 DNA: TGTGCCAGCAGCCAAATTACCGGGACCAACAATGGGCAGTATTTT
CDR3 protein: CASSQITGTNNGQYF
D gene: .
V gene: TRBV4-2
J gene: TRBJ2-3
clone size: .

CDR3 DNA: TGTGCCAGCAGTCTTGGTTTAGGAGATTTCCGGGACAGCCAAGAGACCCAGTACTTC
CDR3 protein: CASSLGLGDFRDSQETQYF
D gene: TRBD1
V gene: TRBV12-3/TRBV12-4
J gene: TRBJ2-5
clone size: .

CDR3 DNA: TGCGCCAGCAGCCAAGATTGGTTGGCTAGCGGGGGCTACGAGCAGTACTTC
CDR3 protein: CASSQDWLASGGYEQYF
D gene: TRBD2
V gene: TRBV4-1
J gene: TRBJ2-7
clone size: .

CDR3 DNA: TGTGCCAGCAGGACTCGGGGGGTCAACACCGGGGAGCTGTTTTTT
CDR3 protein: CASRTRGVNTGELFF
D gene: TRBD2
V gene: TRBV6-2/TRBV6-3
J gene: TRBJ2-2
clone size: many

CDR3 DNA: TGTGCCACCAGTGAAGCGGGAGGGCCCAGCGAGCAGTACTTC
CDR3 protein: CATSEAGGPSEQYF
D gene: TRBD2
V gene: TRBV24-1
J gene: TRBJ2-7
clone size: many

CDR3 DNA: TGTGCCAGCTCATACGCAGACGAGCAGTACTTC
CDR3 protein: CASSYADEQYF
D gene: .
V gene: TRBV18
J gene: TRBJ2-7
clone size: few

CDR3 DNA: TGCGCCAGCAGCCAAGATGGGGGTTACGAGCAGTACTTC
CDR3 protein: CASSQDGGYEQYF
D gene: .
V gene: TRBV4-3
J gene: TRBJ2-7
clone size: many

CDR3 DNA: TGCAGTGCTAGTAGGGCAGGGGCTAGGAACACTGAAGCTTTCTTT
CDR3 protein: CSASRAGARNTEAFF
D gene: .
V gene: TRBV20-1
J gene: TRBJ1-1
clone size: .